The next 30 T cell receptor beta chains were all read from a single sample in a study of shared clonotypes between healthy human individuals. Assay used: immunoSEQ multiplex PCR; TCRdb lists only in-frame clones, some missing. The sample has over a million clones; around 78% are singletons. The sample taken for sequencing was memory CD4+ T cells from PBMCs. Subset defined: CD45RA-negative fraction. The origin of the receptors is a man aged 18 to 29 in good health. Some clones in this sample may be carry-over from other donors' samples.

This chain connects TRBV5-1 to TRBJ1-2; no clear D gene. Germline V gives CDR1 SGHRS, CDR2 YFSETQ. V lost 2 bases and J 8 bases, leaving 16 bases between the germline ends. CDR3 length equals 14 residues. CDR3 DNA: TGCGCCAGCAGCTTTACCTCGTACGCGAAAGGCTACACCTTC. Protein: CASSFTSYAKGYTF.

The chain carries TRBV11-2 and TRBJ1-2; D is possibly TRBD1 (6 bases). The CDR3 sequence is 19 residues long. Germline assignment: CDR1 SGHAT and CDR2 FQNNGV. The ends were cut back, 0 bases at V and 2 bases at J, with 22 bases in the middle. The CDR3 sequence is CASSLDLVGGALQNYGYTF. Written as DNA, the CDR3 is TGTGCCAGCAGCTTAGATCTTGTAGGGGGTGCCCTACAAAACTATGGCTACACCTTC.

CDR3 in DNA: TGCGCCAGCAGCCCACAGGCCTCGAACACCGGGGAGCTGTTTTTT. Translating it yields CASSPQASNTGELFF. The chain employs TRBV4-1 and TRBJ2-2; D might be TRBD1 (5 bases). Trimming left V 4 bases short and J 0 bases short, with 9 bases between. CDR1 and CDR2 from the germline V gene are MGHRA and YSYEKL. The CDR3 sequence is 15 residues long.

The chain employs TRBV19 and TRBJ1-3; 7 bases match TRBD1. Germline CDR1 reads LNHDA; CDR2 reads SQIVND (reference sequence). The CDR3 totals 13 residues. V shed 6 bases, J shed 9 bases, and the junction held 8 bases outside the gene matches. The CDR3 bases are TGTGCCAGTAGCCAGGATTACAGGGGCACCATATATTTT. It encodes CASSQDYRGTIYF.

The gene calls are TRBV5-1 and TRBJ2-1; TRBD2 aligns across 8 bases. CDR3 length: 16 amino acids. Germline CDR1 reads SGHRS; CDR2 reads YFSETQ. Unmatched junction bases numbered 6, after V lost 1 base and J lost 3 bases. The DNA of the CDR3 is TGCGCCAGCAGCTTGCTCCCGGGACTAGTCTACAATGAGCAGTTCTTC. It yields the protein CASSLLPGLVYNEQFF.

This clone has only a few counts. The rearrangement uses TRBV6-6 and TRBJ1-1; no clear D. Trimming shortened V by 6 bases and J by 3 bases, and 8 bases separated the two germline ends. The CDR3 runs to 12 residues. The germline V gene encodes CDR1 MNHNY and CDR2 SVGAGI (reference sequence). The CDR3 DNA sequence: TGTGCCAGCAGGACCTGGGACACTGAAGCTTTCTTT. It translates to CASRTWDTEAFF.

This clone is a singleton in its sample. The rearrangement uses TRBV19 and TRBJ2-6, with D unresolved. Germline CDR1 reads LNHDA; CDR2 reads SQIVND (reference sequence). The CDR3 spans 14 residues. V shed 1 base and J shed 3 bases, with 4 bases lying between them. Here the CDR3 reads CASSIGGGANVLTF. CDR3 sequence (DNA): TGTGCCAGTAGTATAGGAGGTGGGGCCAACGTCCTGACTTTC.

As for this clone: A much bigger clone sits one base away, suggesting this may be a read error. This CDR3 is also generated by other DNA sequences in the sample. This CDR3 is CASSLVSNYGYTF. Written as DNA, the CDR3 is TGTGCCAGCAGCTTGGTCAGTAACTATGGCTACACCTTC. The chain combines TRBV7-2 with TRBJ1-2; D uncertain. The CDR3 loop spans 13 amino acids. The ends were cut back, 3 bases at V and 1 base at J, with 6 bases in the middle. CDR1 is SGHTA, CDR2 FQGNSA, per germline.

This clone appeared a few times. The genes are TRBV30 and TRBJ1-1; no clear D. CDR1 is GTSNPN and CDR2 is SVGIG in the germline V gene (reference sequence). The CDR3 extends over 13 amino acids. The V and J ends lost 2 bases and 3 bases respectively, with 10 bases between them. The CDR3 here is CAWSRVQHTEAFF. The CDR3 DNA sequence: TGTGCCTGGAGTAGGGTCCAGCACACTGAAGCTTTCTTT.

The rearrangement uses TRBV5-4 and TRBJ2-5; no reliable D call. V lost 1 base and J lost 2, with 3 bases in between. The CDR3 spans 12 residues. Looked up from germline, CDR1 is SGHNT and CDR2 is YYREEE (reference sequence). CDR3 DNA sequence: TGTGCCAGCAGCTTGACGCAAGAGACCCAGTACTTC. Its translation: CASSLTQETQYF.

The sample holds a few counts of this clone. This sequence joins TRBV28 and TRBJ2-7; 7 bases fit TRBD2. The CDR3 is 11 residues long. V lost 8 bases to trimming and J lost 3 bases; unmatched junction nucleotides: 1. Per the germline V gene, CDR1 is MDHEN and CDR2 is SYDVKM. The CDR3 reads CASGRDYEQYF. The CDR3 bases are TGTGCCAGCGGGAGGGACTACGAGCAGTACTTC.

V usage is TRBV6-1 and J usage is TRBJ2-7; no firm D call. Germline V lookup: CDR1 MNHNS, CDR2 SASEGT. The CDR3 spans 11 residues. V gave up 7 bases and J gave up 6 bases, with 10 bases separating them. CDR3 region: CASTSASEQYF. CDR3 sequence (DNA): TGTGCCAGCACCTCGGCCAGCGAGCAGTACTTC.

V gene TRBV6-1 combines with J gene TRBJ1-1; D unclear. CDR1 is MNHNS, CDR2 SASEGT, per germline. The CDR3 spans 11 residues. V was clipped by 3 bases and J by 11 bases, with 10 bases between them. Here the CDR3 DNA reads TGTGCCAGCAGTGAGTTCCTTGGGGCTTTCTTT. It encodes CASSEFLGAFF.

V is TRBV5-1 and J is TRBJ2-5, with D possibly matching TRBD2 (6 bases). This CDR3 has 12 amino acids. CDR1 SGHRS and CDR2 YFSETQ come from the germline V gene. V was trimmed by 7 bases and J by 2 bases, leaving 9 bases between them. The CDR3 loop is CASPRGQETQYF. For the CDR3, the DNA is TGCGCCAGCCCCCGGGGGCAAGAGACCCAGTACTTC. The variable domain in full, with the rest retrieved from reference TRBV5-1 and TRBJ2-5, is KAGVTQTPRYLIKTRGQQVTLSCSPISGHRSVSWYQQTPGQGLQFLFEYFSETQRNKGNFPGRFSGRQFSNSRSEMNVSTLELGDSALYLCASPRGQETQYFGPGTRLLVL.

This clone is a singleton in its sample. This chain uses TRBV6-1 with TRBJ2-1, with D possibly TRBD2 on 5 matching bases. The CDR3 runs to 14 residues. The germline CDR1 and CDR2 sequences are MNHNS and SASEGT. The germline V and J ends were trimmed by 9 bases and 4 bases, with 16 bases remaining between them. CDR3 sequence reads: CASSIARGYNEQFF. DNA for the CDR3: TGTGCCAGTAGCATAGCCCGGGGTTACAATGAGCAGTTCTTC.

This chain joins TRBV5-4 and TRBJ2-1; a weak D match, TRBD1 (6 bases). The CDR3 contains 15 residues. The germline gives CDR1 SGHNT, CDR2 YYREEE (reference sequence). V was pared by 5 bases and J by 4 bases, with 16 bases between. This CDR3 reads CASSPGQTSYNEQFF. Here the CDR3 DNA reads TGTGCCAGCAGTCCTGGACAGACGTCATACAATGAGCAGTTCTTC.

This chain joins TRBV6-1 and TRBJ2-1; the D is unclear. Germline assignment: CDR1 MNHNS and CDR2 SASEGT. With 9 bases removed from V and 0 bases from J, the gap between germline ends came to 15 bases. The CDR3 consists of 15 residues. The CDR3, as DNA: TGTGCCAGTAGGATGTACCCAAACTCCTACAATGAGCAGTTCTTC. Translating gives CASRMYPNSYNEQFF.

The chain combines TRBV7-2 with TRBJ2-1, with TRBD1 matching 9 bases. CDR1 is SGHTA and CDR2 is FQGNSA in the germline V gene. V lost 5 bases, J lost 0 bases, and 2 bases stayed unmatched. CDR3 length: 15 residues. The CDR3 is CASSPTGGSYNEQFF. CDR3 in DNA: TGTGCCAGCAGCCCGACAGGGGGCTCCTACAATGAGCAGTTCTTC.

The chain uses TRBV7-8 and TRBJ2-5, with 9 bases aligning to TRBD2. V was pared by 2 bases and J by 4 bases, with 8 bases of the junction left unmatched. This CDR3 comprises 16 residues. Germline-derived CDR1 and CDR2 are SGHVS and FQNEAQ. Here the CDR3 reads CASSLTTAGGRETQYF. CDR3 in DNA: TGTGCCAGCAGCTTAACGACGGCGGGAGGGAGAGAGACCCAGTACTTC.

Turning to this clone: A far larger clone is just one base off, so this is likely a read error. The rearrangement joins TRBV5-1 to TRBJ2-3; tentatively, D is TRBD1 (8 bases). Germline V gene sequence: CDR1 SGHRS, CDR2 YFSETQ. V was trimmed by 4 bases and J by 8 bases, leaving 20 bases between them. The CDR3 is made up of 15 amino acids. As DNA, the CDR3 is TGCGCCAGCAGCAGGGGACAGGCGGGGGCAGGTACGCAGTATTTT. Its protein product is CASSRGQAGAGTQYF.

V and J are TRBV6-7 and TRBJ2-7; a possible D gene is TRBD1 (6 bases). TRBV6-7 is an open reading frame, and its role is uncertain. The V end was cut by 5 bases, the J end by 4 bases, with 9 bases between. The length of the CDR3 is 12 residues. In nucleotides, the CDR3 is TGTGCCAGCAGTGACAGGAGGTACGAGCAGTACTTC. It codes for CASSDRRYEQYF.

Only a few counts were recorded for this clone. The chain links TRBV28 to TRBJ1-5; 9 nucleotides line up with TRBD1. CDR1 MDHEN and CDR2 SYDVKM come from the germline V gene. J gave up 0 bases and V 4 bases, and 4 bases lay outside the gene matches. This CDR3 has 16 amino acids. For the CDR3, the DNA is TGTGCCAGCAGTTCCGCGGACAGGGGTAGCAATCAGCCCCAGCATTTT. This sequence encodes CASSSADRGSNQPQHF.

V is TRBV6-5 and J is TRBJ2-1; no clear D gene. Trimming removed 0 bases from V and 9 bases from J, with 9 bases in between. From germline, CDR1 is MNHEY and CDR2 SVGAGI. The length of the CDR3 is 13 residues. The CDR3 DNA follows: TGTGCCAGCAGTTACTCGAGCGACCCTGAGCAGTTCTTC. This gives the protein CASSYSSDPEQFF.

This clone occurred once. V gene TRBV4-1 combines with J gene TRBJ2-7; the match to TRBD1 covers 10 bases. The ends lost 4 bases at V and 2 bases at J; junction bases unmatched: 8. Germline assignment: CDR1 MGHRA and CDR2 YSYEKL. The CDR3 is made up of 16 amino acids. Written as DNA, the CDR3 is TGCGCCAGCAGCCCCCTAAGGACAGGGGGAGCCTACGAGCAGTACTTC. This translates into CASSPLRTGGAYEQYF.

The V gene is TRBV7-6, the J gene TRBJ2-3; 8 bases are shared with TRBD1. The CDR3 has 18 amino acids. J was trimmed by 2 bases and V by 5 bases; bases with no gene match: 15. In germline, CDR1 is SGHVS, CDR2 FNYEAQ. CDR3 region: CASSLGSRGLTPTDTQYF. The DNA for the CDR3 is TGTGCCAGCAGCCTAGGGAGCAGGGGGCTGACTCCCACAGATACGCAGTATTTT.

This clone has more than one count but fewer than ten. Additional DNA sequences in this sample encode the identical CDR3. This sequence joins TRBV7-3 and TRBJ2-2, with D possibly called TRBD1 or TRBD2 (5 bases each). Germline V lookup: CDR1 SGHTA, CDR2 FQGTGA. CDR3 length: 14 amino acids. With 3 bases removed from V and 0 bases from J, the gap between germline ends came to 5 bases. CDR3 protein: CASSLGANTGELFF. CDR3 sequence (DNA): TGTGCCAGCAGCTTGGGGGCGAACACCGGGGAGCTGTTTTTT.

The chain joins TRBV11-1 to TRBJ2-7; 8 bases are a match to TRBD1. Looked up from germline, CDR1 is SGHAT and CDR2 is FQDESV (reference sequence). This CDR3 is 14 amino acids long. With 3 bases clipped from V and 4 bases from J, the junction kept 5 bases outside the gene matches. CDR3 nucleotide sequence: TGTGCCAGCAGCTTCGGACAGGGAAGTTACGAGCAGTACTTC. This sequence encodes CASSFGQGSYEQYF. The variable domain in full, completed from reference TRBV11-1 and TRBJ2-7, reads EAEVAQSPRYKITEKSQAVAFWCDPISGHATLYWYRQILGQGPELLVQFQDESVVDDSQLPKDRFSAERLKGVDSTLKIQPAELGDSAMYLCASSFGQGSYEQYFGPGTRLTVT.

V usage is TRBV29-1 and J usage is TRBJ2-7, with a tentative D call TRBD1 (5 bases). This CDR3 spans 13 amino acids. From germline, CDR1 is SQVTM and CDR2 ANQGSEA. The V and J ends lost 3 bases and 9 bases respectively, with 18 bases between them. CDR3 bases: TGCAGCGTTGAGGAAGGGGTGAATTCGGGGCAGTACTTC. Translated, it gives CSVEEGVNSGQYF.

V gene TRBV6-1 combines with J gene TRBJ2-7, with 8 bases lining up with TRBD2. The CDR3 spans 17 residues. The trim removed 0 bases at V and 4 bases at J, leaving 11 bases unmatched. Germline assignment: CDR1 MNHNS and CDR2 SASEGT. CDR3 coding DNA: TGTGCCAGCAGTGAAGCTCATAGCGGGACCTCTGGATACGAGCAGTACTTC. Protein sequence: CASSEAHSGTSGYEQYF.

This clone has a handful of counts. The sample carries other DNA sequences with the same CDR3. CDR3 amino acids: CASSLRGETQYF. DNA of the CDR3: TGTGCCAGCAGCTTAAGGGGAGAGACCCAGTACTTC. The V gene is TRBV5-6, the J gene TRBJ2-5; tentatively, D is TRBD1 (5 bases). The ends were cut back, 2 bases at V and 4 bases at J, with 6 bases in the middle. The CDR3 has 12 amino acids. Germline loops: CDR1 SGHDT, CDR2 YYEEEE.